The sequence of this T cell receptor beta chain was determined in a study of CD8+CD57+ T cells in acquired aplastic anemia. Both TCR beta VDJ combination and CDR3 sequence profiling were carried out. Genomic DNA was the template for this profiling. Each CDR3 protein gets one entry after TCRdb re-called the reads with MiXCR. The sample holds some 120,000 distinct CDR3 sequences; 40% to 60% are singletons and the top ten take around 2.3%. This clonotype has at least ten counts. This TCR came from a human donor in good health, serving as a control. The material sequenced was sorted CD4+, CD8+, or CD8+CD57+ T cells (not recorded which) from PBMCs.

The CDR3 region has the DNA TGTGCCAGTAGTGTGGCGAGCGGCTACTCCTACGAGCAGTACTTC. Translating it yields CASSVASGYSYEQYF. The chain uses TRBV19 and TRBJ2-7, with D perhaps TRBD2 (5 bases). Per the germline V gene, CDR1 is LNHDA and CDR2 is SQIVND (reference sequence). Trimming pared 5 bases from V and 0 bases from J, leaving 14 bases between. The length of the CDR3 is 15 residues.